Given below is one T cell receptor beta chain in context. This specimen comes from a study of shared clonotypes between healthy human individuals. Profiling relied on immunoSEQ multiplex PCR, and the TCRdb table lists in-frame clones only, not all of them. The data contain hundreds of thousands of clones, 80% to 95% of them singletons. Trimming shortened V by 0 bases and J by 5 bases, and 13 bases separated the two germline ends. The germline V gene has CDR1 LNHNV and CDR2 YYDKDF (reference sequence). The CDR3 covers 15 residues. Positive CCR7 selection of CD45RO-negative cells yielded the naive CD8 cells, and terminally differentiated effector memory CD45RA+ cells were excluded. Donors included only healthy HIV-negative adults lacking recent acute infections or vaccinations.

The source material was naive CD8+ T cells sorted from blood. This TCR derives from a man younger than 40 in good health. The chain uses TRBV15 and TRBJ2-5; D remains unclear. The CDR3 is CATSRDRSFGETQYF. For the CDR3, the DNA is TGTGCCACCAGCAGAGATAGGTCTTTTGGGGAGACCCAGTACTTC.